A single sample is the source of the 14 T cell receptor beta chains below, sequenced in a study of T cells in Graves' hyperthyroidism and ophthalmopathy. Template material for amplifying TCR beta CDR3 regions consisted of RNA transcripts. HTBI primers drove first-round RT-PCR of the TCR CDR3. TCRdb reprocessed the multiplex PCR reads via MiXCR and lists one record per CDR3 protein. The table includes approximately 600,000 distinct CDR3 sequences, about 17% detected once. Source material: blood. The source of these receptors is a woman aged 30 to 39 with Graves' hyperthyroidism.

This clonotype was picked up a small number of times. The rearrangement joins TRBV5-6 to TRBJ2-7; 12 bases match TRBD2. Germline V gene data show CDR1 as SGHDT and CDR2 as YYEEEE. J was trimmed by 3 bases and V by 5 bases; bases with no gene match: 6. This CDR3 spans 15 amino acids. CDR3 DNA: TGTGCCAGCAGACGCATGACTAGCGGGAGCTACGAGCAGTACTTC. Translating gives CASRRMTSGSYEQYF.

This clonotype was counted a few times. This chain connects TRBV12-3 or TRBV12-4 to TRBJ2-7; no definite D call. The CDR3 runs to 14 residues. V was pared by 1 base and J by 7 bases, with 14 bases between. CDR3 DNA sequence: TGTGCCAGCAGTTTAGTATTGGGGATCGGGGAGCAGTACTTC. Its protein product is CASSLVLGIGEQYF.

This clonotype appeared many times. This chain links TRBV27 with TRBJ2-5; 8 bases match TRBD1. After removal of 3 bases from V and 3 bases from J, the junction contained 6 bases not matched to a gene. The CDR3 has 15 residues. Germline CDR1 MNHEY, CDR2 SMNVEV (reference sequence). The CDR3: CASSFLDRVEETQYF. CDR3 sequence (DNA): TGTGCCAGCAGTTTTTTGGACAGGGTGGAAGAGACCCAGTACTTC.

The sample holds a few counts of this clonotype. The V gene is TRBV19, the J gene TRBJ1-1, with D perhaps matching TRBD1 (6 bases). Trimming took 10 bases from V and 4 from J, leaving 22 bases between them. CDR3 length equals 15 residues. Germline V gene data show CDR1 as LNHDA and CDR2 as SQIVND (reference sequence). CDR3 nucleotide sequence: TGTGCCACAAACGACCACCGGGGGGCGAGCACTGAAGCTTTCTTT. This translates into CATNDHRGASTEAFF.

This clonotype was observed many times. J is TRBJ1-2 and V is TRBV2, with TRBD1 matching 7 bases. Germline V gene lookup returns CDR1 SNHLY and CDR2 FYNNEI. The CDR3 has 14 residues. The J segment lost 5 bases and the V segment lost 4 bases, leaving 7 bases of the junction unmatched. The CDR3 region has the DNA TGTGCCAGCAGTGCGGTGACAGGGTGGTATGGCTACACCTTC. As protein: CASSAVTGWYGYTF.

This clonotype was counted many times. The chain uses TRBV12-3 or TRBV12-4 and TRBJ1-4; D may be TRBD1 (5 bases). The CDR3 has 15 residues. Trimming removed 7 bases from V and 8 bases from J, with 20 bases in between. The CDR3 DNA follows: TGTGCCAGCACCTCCACGCACGGGTGGGGGGAAAAACTGTTTTTT. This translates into CASTSTHGWGEKLFF.

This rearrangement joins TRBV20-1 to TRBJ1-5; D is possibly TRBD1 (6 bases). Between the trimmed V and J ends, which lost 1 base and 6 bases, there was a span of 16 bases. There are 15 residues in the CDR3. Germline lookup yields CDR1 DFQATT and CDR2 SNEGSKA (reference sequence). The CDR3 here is CSARAMTGPSQPQHF. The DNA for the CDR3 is TGCAGTGCTAGAGCTATGACAGGCCCTTCTCAGCCCCAGCATTTT.

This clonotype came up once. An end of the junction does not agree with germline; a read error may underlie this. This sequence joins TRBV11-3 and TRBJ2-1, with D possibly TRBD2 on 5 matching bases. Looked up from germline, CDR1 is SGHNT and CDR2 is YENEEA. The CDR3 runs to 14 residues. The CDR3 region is CASSFLGLYNEQSF. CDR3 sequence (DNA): TGTGCCAGCAGCTTTCTTGGACTTTACAATGAGCAGTCCTTC.

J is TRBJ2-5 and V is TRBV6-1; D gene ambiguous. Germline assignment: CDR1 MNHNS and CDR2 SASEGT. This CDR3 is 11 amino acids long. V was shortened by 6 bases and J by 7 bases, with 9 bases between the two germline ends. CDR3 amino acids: CASSLTWTQYF. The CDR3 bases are TGTGCCAGCAGCCTGACCTGGACCCAGTACTTC.

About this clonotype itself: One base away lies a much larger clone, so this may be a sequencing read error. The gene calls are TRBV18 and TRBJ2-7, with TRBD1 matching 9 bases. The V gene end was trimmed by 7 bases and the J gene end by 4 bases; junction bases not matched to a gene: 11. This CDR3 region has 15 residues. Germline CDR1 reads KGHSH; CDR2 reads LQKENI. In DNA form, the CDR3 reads TGTGCCAGCTTACCCAGACAGGGGGAAGTTTACGAGCAGTACTTC. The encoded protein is CASLPRQGEVYEQYF.

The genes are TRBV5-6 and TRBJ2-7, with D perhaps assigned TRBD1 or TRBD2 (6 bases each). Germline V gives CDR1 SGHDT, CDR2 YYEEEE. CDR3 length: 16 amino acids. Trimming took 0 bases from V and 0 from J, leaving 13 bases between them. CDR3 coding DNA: TGTGCCAGCAGCTTGGGGGGGGCGCAAGTCTCCTACGAGCAGTACTTC. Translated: CASSLGGAQVSYEQYF.

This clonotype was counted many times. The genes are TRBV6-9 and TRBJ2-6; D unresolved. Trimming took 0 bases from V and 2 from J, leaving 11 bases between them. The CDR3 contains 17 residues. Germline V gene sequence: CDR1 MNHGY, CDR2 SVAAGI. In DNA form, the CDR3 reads TGTGCCAGCAGTTATTCGCCAGGCCCCCCTGGGGCCAACGTCCTGACTTTC. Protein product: CASSYSPGPPGANVLTF.

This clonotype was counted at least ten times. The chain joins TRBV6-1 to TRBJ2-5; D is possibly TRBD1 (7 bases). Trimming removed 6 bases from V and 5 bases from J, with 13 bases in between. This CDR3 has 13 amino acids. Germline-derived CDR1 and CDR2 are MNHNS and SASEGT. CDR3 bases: TGTGCCAGCAGGCCAGGGGGGTGGGAGACCCAGTACTTC. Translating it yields CASRPGGWETQYF.

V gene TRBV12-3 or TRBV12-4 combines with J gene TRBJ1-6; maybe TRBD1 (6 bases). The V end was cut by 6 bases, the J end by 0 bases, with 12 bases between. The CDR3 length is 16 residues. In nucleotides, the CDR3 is TGTGCCAGCAGGAAGGGGGATAGCTCCTATAATTCACCCCTCCACTTT. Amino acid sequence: CASRKGDSSYNSPLHF.